The 2 T cell receptor beta chains below all came from one sample that was sequenced in a study of T cell responses to AZD1222 COVID-19 vaccine. Assay used: immunoSEQ multiplex PCR; TCRdb lists only in-frame clones, some missing. The data show some 100,000 clones, roughly nine tenths seen once. The specimen was peripheral blood, collected on day 0 of AZD1222 vaccination. These receptors were collected from an adult in good health.

The V and J genes are TRBV9 and TRBJ1-6; 10 nucleotides line up with TRBD1. The CDR3 is 15 residues long. V shed 0 bases and J 10 bases; nucleotides not matched to a gene: 4. From germline, CDR1 is SGDLS and CDR2 YYNGEE. CDR3: CASSVGTGGESPLHF. The CDR3, as DNA: TGTGCCAGCAGCGTAGGGACAGGGGGGGAATCACCCCTCCACTTT.

In its sample, this clone was seen a few times. J is TRBJ1-2 and V is TRBV11-2; D possibly corresponds to TRBD1 (5 bases). V lost 4 bases, J lost 5 bases, and 14 bases lay in between. CDR1 is SGHAT, CDR2 FQNNGV, per germline. The CDR3 is made up of 14 amino acids. CDR3 residues: CASSSTVLAYGYTF. In DNA form, the CDR3 reads TGTGCCAGCAGCTCGACAGTCCTCGCGTATGGCTACACCTTC.